This is a list of T cell receptor beta chains from one sample in a study of radiotherapy plus CTLA-4 blockade in lung cancer. The data were produced by immunoSEQ multiplex PCR, yet TCRdb's version contains in-frame clones alone and is incomplete. The sample yields about 76,000 clones, about four fifths seen once. The sample in question was peripheral blood, obtained from a patient treated with radiotherapy plus ipilimumab. The receptors were gathered from a human donor with non-small cell lung cancer whose response to radiotherapy plus ipilimumab could not be evaluated. Some clones in this sample may be carry-over from other donors' samples. CDR3s include the opening cysteine and the closing phenylalanine or tryptophan. D genes are given only for firm matches. Clone size is not always given. Where it is, it says once, few, many or a class for expanded clones.

clone size	J gene	V gene	D gene	CDR3 protein	CDR3 DNA
NA	TRBJ1-2	TRBV5-6	NA	CASSLEGVNYGYTF	TGTGCCAGCAGCTTGGAAGGGGTTAACTATGGCTACACCTTC
NA	TRBJ2-6	TRBV7-8	NA	CASSSQGSSAGANVLTF	TGTGCCAGCAGCTCCCAAGGGAGTAGCGCTGGGGCCAACGTCCTGACTTTC
once	TRBJ2-7	TRBV4-3	TRBD1	CASSQETGGYEQYF	TGCGCCAGCAGCCAGGAGACAGGGGGCTACGAGCAGTACTTC
NA	TRBJ1-5	TRBV15	NA	CATSRAGETQPQHF	TGTGCCACCAGCAGGGCAGGGGAGACTCAGCCCCAGCATTTT
NA	TRBJ2-7	TRBV10-3	TRBD1	CAISVGDRGGYEQYF	TGTGCCATCAGTGTTGGGGACAGGGGAGGATACGAGCAGTACTTC
NA	TRBJ1-1	TRBV6-5	TRBD1	CASSRDRGTEAFF	TGTGCCAGCAGTCGGGACAGGGGTACTGAAGCTTTCTTT
NA	TRBJ1-5	TRBV27	NA	CASSHDSAQPQHF	TGTGCCAGCAGTCATGACAGTGCTCAGCCCCAGCATTTT
NA	TRBJ2-7	TRBV6-5	TRBD2	CASSYGRGPTEQYF	TGTGCCAGCAGTTACGGGAGGGGCCCAACCGAGCAGTACTTC
NA	TRBJ2-6	TRBV5-1	TRBD2	CASSLAGGVSGANVLTF	TGCGCCAGCAGCTTGGCCGGGGGGGTCTCTGGGGCCAACGTCCTGACTTTC
NA	TRBJ2-1	TRBV4-1	NA	CASSQDPLYNEQFF	TGCGCCAGCAGCCAAGATCCCCTCTACAATGAGCAGTTCTTC
NA	TRBJ1-1	TRBV5-6	TRBD1	CASSGGQGAWNTEAFF	TGTGCCAGCAGCGGGGGCCAGGGGGCATGGAACACTGAAGCTTTCTTT
NA	TRBJ1-3	TRBV28	TRBD1	CASSEPTGALGGNTIYF	TGTGCCAGCAGTGAACCGACAGGGGCCCTTGGTGGAAACACCATATATTTT
NA	TRBJ2-1	TRBV7-2	TRBD1	CASRPPGQGRNEQFF	TGTGCCAGCAGGCCTCCCGGACAGGGAAGAAATGAGCAGTTCTTC
NA	TRBJ2-3	TRBV6-1	TRBD2	CASSPGLAADTQYF	TGTGCCAGCAGCCCGGGACTAGCGGCAGATACGCAGTATTTT
NA	TRBJ1-2	TRBV27	TRBD1	CASRQGNYGYTF	TGTGCCAGCCGACAGGGGAACTATGGCTACACCTTC
NA	TRBJ2-2	TRBV4-1	TRBD2	CASSQDGDLRGFGELFF	TGCGCCAGCAGCCAAGATGGGGACTTGCGGGGGTTCGGGGAGCTGTTTTTT
NA	TRBJ1-5	TRBV7-2	TRBD1	CASSLNRGPNQPQHF	TGTGCCAGCAGCTTAAACAGGGGCCCGAATCAGCCCCAGCATTTT
once	TRBJ2-1	TRBV7-9	TRBD2	CASSSTPGLAGSSYNEQFF	TGTGCCAGCAGCTCAACCCCGGGACTAGCGGGGAGCTCCTACAATGAGCAGTTCTTC
NA	TRBJ2-2	TRBV6-5	TRBD2	CASSYSGLDGGELFF	TGTGCCAGCAGTTACTCAGGACTAGACGGCGGGGAGCTGTTTTTT
NA	TRBJ2-3	TRBV7-2	TRBD1	CASSSRDRALTDTQYF	TGTGCCAGCAGCTCCCGGGACAGGGCCCTCACAGATACGCAGTATTTT
few	TRBJ2-5	TRBV7-2	TRBD2	CASSLGLAGGKETQYF	TGTGCCAGCAGCCTAGGACTAGCGGGGGGCAAAGAGACCCAGTACTTC